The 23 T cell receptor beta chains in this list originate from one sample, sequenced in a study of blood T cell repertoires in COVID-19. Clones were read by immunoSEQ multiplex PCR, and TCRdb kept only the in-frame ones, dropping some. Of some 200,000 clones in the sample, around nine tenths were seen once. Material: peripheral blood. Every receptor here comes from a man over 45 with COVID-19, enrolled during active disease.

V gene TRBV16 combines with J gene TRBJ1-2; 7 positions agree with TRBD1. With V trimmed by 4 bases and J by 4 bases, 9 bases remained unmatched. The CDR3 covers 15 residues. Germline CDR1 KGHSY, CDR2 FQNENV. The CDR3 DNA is TGTGCCAGCAGCCCCCGCATGACAGGGAGCTATGGCTACACCTTC. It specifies CASSPRMTGSYGYTF.

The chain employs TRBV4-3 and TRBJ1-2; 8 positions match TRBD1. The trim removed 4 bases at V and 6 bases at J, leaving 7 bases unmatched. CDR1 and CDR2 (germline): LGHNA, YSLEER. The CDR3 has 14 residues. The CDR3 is CASSPGRQGHGYTF. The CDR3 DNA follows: TGCGCCAGCAGCCCCGGCCGACAGGGGCATGGCTACACCTTC.

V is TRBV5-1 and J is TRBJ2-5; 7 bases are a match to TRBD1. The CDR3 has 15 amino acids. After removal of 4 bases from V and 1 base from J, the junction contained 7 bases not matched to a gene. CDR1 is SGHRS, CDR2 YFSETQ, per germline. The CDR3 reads CASSVQTGIQETQYF. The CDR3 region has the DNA TGCGCCAGCAGCGTCCAGACAGGGATCCAAGAGACCCAGTACTTC. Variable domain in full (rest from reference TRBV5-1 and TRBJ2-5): KAGVTQTPRYLIKTRGQQVTLSCSPISGHRSVSWYQQTPGQGLQFLFEYFSETQRNKGNFPGRFSGRQFSNSRSEMNVSTLELGDSALYLCASSVQTGIQETQYFGPGTRLLVL.

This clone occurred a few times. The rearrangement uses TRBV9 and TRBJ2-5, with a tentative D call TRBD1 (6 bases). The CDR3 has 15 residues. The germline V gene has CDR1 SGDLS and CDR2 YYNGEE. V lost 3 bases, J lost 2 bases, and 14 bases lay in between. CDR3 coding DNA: TGTGCCAGCAGCGCAGGGACATACTCTCAAGAGACCCAGTACTTC. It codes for CASSAGTYSQETQYF.

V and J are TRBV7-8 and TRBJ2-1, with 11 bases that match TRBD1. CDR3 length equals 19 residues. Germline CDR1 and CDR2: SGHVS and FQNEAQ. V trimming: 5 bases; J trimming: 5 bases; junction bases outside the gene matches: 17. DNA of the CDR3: TGTGCCAGCAGCACGGACAGGGGGCGGCAGCGGGAGGTTAACAATGAGCAGTTCTTC. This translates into CASSTDRGRQREVNNEQFF.

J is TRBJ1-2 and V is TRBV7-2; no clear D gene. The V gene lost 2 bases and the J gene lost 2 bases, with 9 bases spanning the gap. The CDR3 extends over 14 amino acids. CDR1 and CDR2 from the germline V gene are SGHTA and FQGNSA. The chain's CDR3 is CASSLTTENYGYTF. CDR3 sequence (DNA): TGTGCCAGCAGCTTAACAACAGAGAACTATGGCTACACCTTC. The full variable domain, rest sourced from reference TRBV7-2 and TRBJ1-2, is GAGVSQSPSNKVTEKGKDVELRCDPISGHTALYWYRQSLGQGLEFLIYFQGNSAPDKSGLPSDRFSAERTGGSVSTLTIQRTQQEDSAVYLCASSLTTENYGYTFGSGTRLTVV.

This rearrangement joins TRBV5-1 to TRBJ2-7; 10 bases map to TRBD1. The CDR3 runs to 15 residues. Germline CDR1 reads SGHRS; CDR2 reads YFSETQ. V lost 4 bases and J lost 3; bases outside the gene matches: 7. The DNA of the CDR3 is TGCGCCAGCAGCCCATTCGGGACAGGGGACTACGAGCAGTACTTC. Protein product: CASSPFGTGDYEQYF.

The DNA for the CDR3 is TGTGCCAGCAGTCCTACGACTAGCGGGGGGACCGGGGAGCTGTTTTTT. Translating it yields CASSPTTSGGTGELFF. The chain is built from TRBV4-2 and TRBJ2-2; 13 bases match TRBD2. CDR3 length: 16 amino acids. Per the germline V gene, CDR1 is LGHNA and CDR2 is YNFKEQ. The V and J ends lost 6 bases and 5 bases, in that order; junction bases with no gene match: 6.

DNA of the CDR3: TGTGCCAGCTTGACCCCCAGGGGCTTTAACTATGGCTACACCTTC. Protein sequence: CASLTPRGFNYGYTF. This sequence joins TRBV6-5 and TRBJ1-2, with D perhaps TRBD1 (6 bases). The CDR3 sequence is 15 residues long. CDR1 and CDR2 (germline): MNHEY, SVGAGI. Trimming cost V 8 bases and J 1 base, with 17 bases left between them.

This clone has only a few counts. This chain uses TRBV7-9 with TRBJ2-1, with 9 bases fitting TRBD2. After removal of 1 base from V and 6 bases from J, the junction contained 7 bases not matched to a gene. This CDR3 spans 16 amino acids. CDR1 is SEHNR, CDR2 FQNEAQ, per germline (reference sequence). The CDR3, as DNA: TGTGCCAGCAGCTTAGGGGGCGGGGGGGCCGTCAATGAGCAGTTCTTC. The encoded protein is CASSLGGGGAVNEQFF.

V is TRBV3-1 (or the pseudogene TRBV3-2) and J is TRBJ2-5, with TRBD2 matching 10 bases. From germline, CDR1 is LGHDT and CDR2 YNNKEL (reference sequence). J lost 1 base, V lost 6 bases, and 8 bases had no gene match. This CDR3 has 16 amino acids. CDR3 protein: CASSSLAGAPQETQYF. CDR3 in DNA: TGTGCCAGCAGTTCCCTAGCGGGGGCCCCCCAAGAGACCCAGTACTTC.

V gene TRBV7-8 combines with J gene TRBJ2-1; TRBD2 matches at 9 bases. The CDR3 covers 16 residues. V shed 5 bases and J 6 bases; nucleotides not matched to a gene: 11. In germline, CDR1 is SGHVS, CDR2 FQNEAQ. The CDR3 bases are TGTGCCAGCAGCCTAATGTCCGGGACTAGCTCCAATGAGCAGTTCTTC. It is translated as CASSLMSGTSSNEQFF.

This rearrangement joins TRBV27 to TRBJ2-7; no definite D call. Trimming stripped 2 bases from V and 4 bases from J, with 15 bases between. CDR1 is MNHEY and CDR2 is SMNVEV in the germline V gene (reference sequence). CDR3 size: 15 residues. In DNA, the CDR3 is TGTGCCAGCAGTTTAAAAGCGCACTCCGATTACGAGCAGTACTTC. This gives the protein CASSLKAHSDYEQYF.

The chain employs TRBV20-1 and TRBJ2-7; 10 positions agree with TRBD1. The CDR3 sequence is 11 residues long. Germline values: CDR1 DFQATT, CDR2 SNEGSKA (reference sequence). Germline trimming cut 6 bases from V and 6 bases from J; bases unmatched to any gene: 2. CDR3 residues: CSAGQGVEQYF. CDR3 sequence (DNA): TGCAGTGCCGGACAGGGGGTCGAGCAGTACTTC.

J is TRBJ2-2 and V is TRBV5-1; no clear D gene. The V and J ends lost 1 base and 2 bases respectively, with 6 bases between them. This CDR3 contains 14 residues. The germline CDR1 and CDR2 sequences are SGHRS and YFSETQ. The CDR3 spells CASSLKHNTGELFF. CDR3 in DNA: TGCGCCAGCAGCTTGAAACACAACACCGGGGAGCTGTTTTTT.

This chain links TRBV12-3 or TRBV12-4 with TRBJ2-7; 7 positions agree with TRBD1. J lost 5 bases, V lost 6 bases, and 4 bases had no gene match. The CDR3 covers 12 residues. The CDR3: CASRGDSHEQYF. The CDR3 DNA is TGTGCCAGCAGGGGGGACAGCCACGAGCAGTACTTC.

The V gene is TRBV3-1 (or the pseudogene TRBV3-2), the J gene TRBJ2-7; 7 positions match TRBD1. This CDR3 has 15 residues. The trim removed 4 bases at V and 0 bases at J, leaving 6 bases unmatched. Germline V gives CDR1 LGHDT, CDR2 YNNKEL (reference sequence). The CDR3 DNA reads TGTGCCAGCAGCCCACGGTGGGACAGCTCCTACGAGCAGTACTTC. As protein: CASSPRWDSSYEQYF.

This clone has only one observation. This CDR3 reads CASSQGGPTYEQYF. DNA for the CDR3: TGTGCCAGCAGCCAAGGGGGCCCCACCTACGAGCAGTACTTC. This chain links TRBV14 with TRBJ2-7; TRBD1 is a possible D gene (5 bases). CDR3 size: 14 residues. Germline assignment: CDR1 SGHDN and CDR2 FVKESK. The V gene lost 1 base and the J gene lost 2 bases, with 9 bases spanning the gap.

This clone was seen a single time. The CDR3 DNA reads TGTGCCAGCAGCTTGAGGGGTCTCTACGAGCAGTACTTC. Its protein product is CASSLRGLYEQYF. The chain carries TRBV5-4 and TRBJ2-7, with a tentative D call TRBD1 (5 bases). CDR3 size: 13 residues. Germline V CDR1 and CDR2: SGHNT, YYREEE (reference sequence). Trimming left V 1 base short and J 3 bases short, with 8 bases between.

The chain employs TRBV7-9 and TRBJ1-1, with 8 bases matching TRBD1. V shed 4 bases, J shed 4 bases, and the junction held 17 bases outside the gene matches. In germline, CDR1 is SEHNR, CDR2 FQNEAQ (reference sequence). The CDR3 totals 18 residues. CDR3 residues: CASSSSIRGLRDATEAFF. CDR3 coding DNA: TGTGCCAGCAGCTCGTCCATCAGGGGGCTCCGGGATGCCACTGAAGCTTTCTTT.

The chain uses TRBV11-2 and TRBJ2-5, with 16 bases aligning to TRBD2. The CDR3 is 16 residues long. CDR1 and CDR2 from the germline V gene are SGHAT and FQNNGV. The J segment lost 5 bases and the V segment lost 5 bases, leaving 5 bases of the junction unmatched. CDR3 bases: TGTGCCAGCAGCACGGGGACTAGCGGGGGGGCCGAGACCCAGTACTTC. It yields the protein CASSTGTSGGAETQYF. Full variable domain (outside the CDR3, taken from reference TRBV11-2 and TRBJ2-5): EAGVAQSPRYKIIEKRQSVAFWCNPISGHATLYWYQQILGQGPKLLIQFQNNGVVDDSQLPKDRFSAERLKGVDSTLKIQPAKLEDSAVYLCASSTGTSGGAETQYFGPGTRLLVL.

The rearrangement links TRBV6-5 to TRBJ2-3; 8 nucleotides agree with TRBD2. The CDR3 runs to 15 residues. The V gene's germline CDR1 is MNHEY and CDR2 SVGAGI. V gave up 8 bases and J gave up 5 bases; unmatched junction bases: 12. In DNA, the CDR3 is TGTGCCAGCTCGACGGTCGGGGGGGGTGGAGATACGCAGTATTTT. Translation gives CASSTVGGGGDTQYF.

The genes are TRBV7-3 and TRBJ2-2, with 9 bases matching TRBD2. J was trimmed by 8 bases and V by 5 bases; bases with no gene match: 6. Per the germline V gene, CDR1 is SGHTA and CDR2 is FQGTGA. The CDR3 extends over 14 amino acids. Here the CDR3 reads CASSPGTSFGELFF. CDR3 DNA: TGTGCCAGCAGCCCCGGGACTAGCTTTGGGGAGCTGTTTTTT. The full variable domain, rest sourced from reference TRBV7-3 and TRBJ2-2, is GAGVSQTPSNKVTEKGKYVELRCDPISGHTALYWYRQSLGQGPEFLIYFQGTGAADDSGLPNDRFFAVRPEGSVSTLKIQRTERGDSAVYLCASSPGTSFGELFFGEGSRLTVL.